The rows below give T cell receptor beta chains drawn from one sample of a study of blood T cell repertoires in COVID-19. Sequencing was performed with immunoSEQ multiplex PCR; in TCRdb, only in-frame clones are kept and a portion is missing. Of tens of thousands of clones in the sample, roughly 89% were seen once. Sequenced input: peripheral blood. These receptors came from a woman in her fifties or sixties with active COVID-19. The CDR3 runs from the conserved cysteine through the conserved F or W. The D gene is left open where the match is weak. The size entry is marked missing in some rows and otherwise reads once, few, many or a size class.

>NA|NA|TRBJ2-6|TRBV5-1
TGCGCCAGCAGCTTGGATGGGGGCCAGGCCAACGTCCTGACTTTC
CASSLDGGQANVLTF
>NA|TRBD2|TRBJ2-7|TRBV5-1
TGCGCCAGCAGCCTGGGACTAGCGTCCGACGAGCAGTACTTC
CASSLGLASDEQYF
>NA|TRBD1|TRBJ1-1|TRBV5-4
TGTGCCAGCAGCTTGGATTTGACAGGGGCTGGCGCTGAAGCTTTCTTT
CASSLDLTGAGAEAFF
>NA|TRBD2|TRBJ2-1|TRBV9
TGTGCCAGCAGCGTAGGAGCGGGAGTTACCTACAATGAGCAGTTCTTC
CASSVGAGVTYNEQFF
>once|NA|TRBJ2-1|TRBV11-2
TGTGCCAGCAGCTCCCCACAGGGTTCCCGATCCTACAATGAGCAGTTCTTC
CASSSPQGSRSYNEQFF
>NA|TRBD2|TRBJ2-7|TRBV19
TGTGCCAGTAGCACCGGGACTAGAAGTTCCTACGAGCAGTACTTC
CASSTGTRSSYEQYF
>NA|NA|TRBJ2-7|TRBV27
TGTGCCAGCAGTTTATCAAGCGGATTGCTCGCCGAGCAGTACTTC
CASSLSSGLLAEQYF
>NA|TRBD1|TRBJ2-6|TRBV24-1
TGTGCCATAGGGACAGGGACTGGGGCCAACGTCCTGACTTTC
CAIGTGTGANVLTF
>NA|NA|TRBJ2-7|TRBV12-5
TGTGCTAGTGGTTTGACCCACAGGGAGACCTACGAGCAGTACTTC
CASGLTHRETYEQYF
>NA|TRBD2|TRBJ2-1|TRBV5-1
TGCGCCAGCAGCCCTAGCGGGAGTCCCTACAATGAGCAGTTCTTC
CASSPSGSPYNEQFF
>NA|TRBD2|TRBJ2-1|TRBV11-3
TGTGCCAGCAGCCCGGGGGGGGATGAGCAGTTCTTC
CASSPGGDEQFF
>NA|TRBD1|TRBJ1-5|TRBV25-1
TGTGCCAGCAGTGACGGACAGGGAGCAAATCAGCCCCAGCATTTT
CASSDGQGANQPQHF
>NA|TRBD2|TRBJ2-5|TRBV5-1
TGCGCCAGCAGCTCGGGGGGATCCGGAGAGACCCAGTACTTC
CASSSGGSGETQYF
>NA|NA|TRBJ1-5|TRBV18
TGTGCCAGCTCACCGCGGGGGGGCGCGGGAAATCAGCCCCAGCATTTT
CASSPRGGAGNQPQHF
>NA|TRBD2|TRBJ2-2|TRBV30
TGTGCCTGGAGTGTAATCGCGGGAGCGAACACCGGGGAGCTGTTTTTT
CAWSVIAGANTGELFF
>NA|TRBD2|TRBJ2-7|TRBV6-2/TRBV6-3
TGTGCCAGCAGTGACAAACTAGCGACCTCCTACGAGCAGTACTTC
CASSDKLATSYEQYF
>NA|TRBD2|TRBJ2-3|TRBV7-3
TGTGCCAGCAGCTTAAGAAGGGGTCTAGCGGTTAGCACAGATACGCAGTATTTT
CASSLRRGLAVSTDTQYF
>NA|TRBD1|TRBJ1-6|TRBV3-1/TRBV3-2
TGTGCCAGCAACATCAGGGGGCGAATTTCACCCCTCCACTTT
CASNIRGRISPLHF
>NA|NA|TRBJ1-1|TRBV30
TGTGCCTGGCAGCAGGGGAACACTGAAGCTTTCTTT
CAWQQGNTEAFF
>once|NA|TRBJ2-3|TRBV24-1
TGTGCCACCAATCAGGTGGGCACAGATACGCAGTATTTT
CATNQVGTDTQYF
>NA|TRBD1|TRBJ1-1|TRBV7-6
TGTGCCAGCAGCTTACGGTCAGGGGGTCGGAACACTGAAGCTTTCTTT
CASSLRSGGRNTEAFF
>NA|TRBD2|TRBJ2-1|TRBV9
TGTGCCAGCAGCGTAGGGGGACTAGCGGGGCACAATGAGCAGTTCTTC
CASSVGGLAGHNEQFF
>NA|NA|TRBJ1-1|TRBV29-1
TGCAGCGTTGAAGGGGCCCAGAACACTGAAGCTTTCTTT
CSVEGAQNTEAFF
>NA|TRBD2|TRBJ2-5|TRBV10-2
TGCGCCAGCAGTCCAGGACTAGCGGTCCGTCAAGAGACCCAGTACTTC
CASSPGLAVRQETQYF
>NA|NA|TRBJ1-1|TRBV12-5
TGTGCTAGTGGTTGGGCCCGGGCGGGACTCAGTGAAGCTTTCTTT
CASGWARAGLSEAFF
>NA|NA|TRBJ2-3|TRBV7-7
TGTGCTAGCAGCCGAGGGGGTGGGGGCACAGATACGCAGTATTTT
CASSRGGGGTDTQYF
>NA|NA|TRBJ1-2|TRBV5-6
TGTGCCAGCAGCGGTGTAGGCGGAAACTATGGCTACACCTTC
CASSGVGGNYGYTF
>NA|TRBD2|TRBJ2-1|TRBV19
TGTGCCAGTATCACGGCTAGCGGGGGGGTAGAGGAGCAGTTCTTC
CASITASGGVEEQFF
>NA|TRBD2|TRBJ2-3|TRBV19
TGTGCCAGTCCTTCTAGCGGGACAACTAGCACAGATACGCAGTATTTT
CASPSSGTTSTDTQYF
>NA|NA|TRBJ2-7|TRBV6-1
TGTGCCAGCAGTGAAAAGCCTAGCGTACGGTCCTCCTACGAGCAGTACTTC
CASSEKPSVRSSYEQYF
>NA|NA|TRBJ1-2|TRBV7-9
TGTGCCAGCAGCCCCTCCGTTGACTATGGCTACACCTTC
CASSPSVDYGYTF
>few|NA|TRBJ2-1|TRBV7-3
TGTGCCAGCAGCCCGGGACTGGCCTACAATGAGCAGTTCTTC
CASSPGLAYNEQFF
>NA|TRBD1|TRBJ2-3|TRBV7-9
TGTGCCAGCAGCTTAGTCACAGGGGCCCACACAGATACGCAGTATTTT
CASSLVTGAHTDTQYF
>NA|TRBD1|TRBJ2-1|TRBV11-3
TGTGCCAGCAGCTCCACAGGGGGTGAGCAGTTCTTC
CASSSTGGEQFF
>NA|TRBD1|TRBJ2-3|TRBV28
TGTGCCAGTCGGGACAGCCTTTACACAGATACGCAGTATTTT
CASRDSLYTDTQYF
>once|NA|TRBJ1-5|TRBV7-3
TGTGCCAGCAGCTTAACCCGGGATCAGCCCCAGCATTTT
CASSLTRDQPQHF
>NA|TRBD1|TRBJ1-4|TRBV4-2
TGTGCCAGCCGGGACAGGGCGGTTGAAAAACTGTTTTTT
CASRDRAVEKLFF
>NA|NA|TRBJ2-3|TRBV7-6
TGTGCCAGCAGCCCGGAGACGGTAGCCGCTAGCACAGATACGCAGTATTTT
CASSPETVAASTDTQYF
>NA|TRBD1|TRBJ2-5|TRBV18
TGTGCCAGCCACGCCGGGACAGGGGGCGGGGAGACCCAGTACTTC
CASHAGTGGGETQYF
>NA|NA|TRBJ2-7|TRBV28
TGTGCCAGCAGTTTGGATTTCGCTAGCTCCTACGAGCAGTACTTC
CASSLDFASSYEQYF
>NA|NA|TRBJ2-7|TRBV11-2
TGTGCCAGCAGCTTAGAAGCCGGAGGGAAATCCTACGAGCAGTACTTC
CASSLEAGGKSYEQYF
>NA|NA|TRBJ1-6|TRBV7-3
TGCGCCAGCAGCGCGACAGTTAATTCACCCCTCCACTTT
CASSATVNSPLHF